This T cell receptor (beta chain) was captured in a study of blood T cell repertoires in COVID-19 (dated by TCRdb to 2020 to 2022). The study in broad terms: Collaborator samples came from the United States, Italy and Spain and covered acute and convalescent phases of COVID-19. The material from the prospective study consisted of cDNA or gDNA derived from T cells, B-cell-depleted T cells, or PBMCs. HLA class I and class II types, where available, came from metadata supplied by the sample provider rather than from assay-based typing. The samples were drawn from two sources: the first 160 participants of the ongoing ImmuneRACE study, and 950 to 1,500 subjects contributed by 6 global collaborators. The repertoires were made available in a free public database intended to serve as a resource for research on the immune response to SARS-CoV-2. Deeply sampled blood TCRbeta repertoires from subjects exposed to, actively infected with, or recovered from COVID-19 were included in the dataset. Sample metadata almost always included a de-identified subject ID, COVID-19 status, age in years and sex.

The CDR3 has 14 amino acids, counting the end cysteine and phenylalanine. Just the 42-base CDR3 DNA is kept, in frame starting at base 1. At the junction V is shortened by 0 bases and J by 8 bases, with 14 bases in between. CDR1 and CDR2 were assigned from the germline V gene as SGHRS and YFSETQ. TCRbeta CDR3 regions were amplified from genomic DNA by means of the immunoSEQ Assay, a bias-controlled multiplex PCR. As for the original processing: Within the assay, amplification of reference gene primers was used to estimate how many nucleated cells each sample contained. Sequence reads were collapsed and filtered to measure the absolute abundance of every unique TCRbeta CDR3 rearrangement. For each sample, productive Simpson clonality was calculated by taking the square root of Simpson's diversity index across productive rearrangements. TCRdb took over this immuneACCESS table, retaining in-frame rearrangements with V and J assigned. Such tables are incomplete; in checked studies, under half of the missing clones stem from an unresolved V gene, and the remainder is unexplained. Clone size and V and J calls were adopted from that table, with D and trimming inferred from the DNA. This sample comprises 200,000 or so clones, over 75% of them detected only once. Under 4.5% of the sample is taken by the ten largest.

What the work shows at the level of the full study, not this receptor alone: How much clinical and demographic metadata was included differed by source and by participant, and the metadata was provided uncurated.

In the prospective study, participants were about 18 to 90 years old, resided in under 30 geographic areas of the United States, and were enrolled through a virtual design. In the prospective study, participants were assigned to cohorts based on the clinical history participants reported in a screening survey and a study questionnaire. Exposed participants had been in contact with someone with a PCR-confirmed or clinician-diagnosed COVID-19 case within 2 weeks of study entry. Mobile phlebotomists in the prospective study collected whole blood, serum and a nasopharyngeal or oropharyngeal swab from every participant. Over a roughly 2-month period, participants in the prospective study had the option of providing additional blood draws and questionnaires. Blood samples from the prospective study were shipped frozen or at room temperature prior to DNA extraction. The sample holds a few counts of this clone. Its binding antigen is unknown. Per-base quality was not reported, and no clone a single base away is much larger than it.

Sequenced: PBMCs or T cells enriched from blood (not recorded which). This clonotype originated in a woman aged 25 to 39 who had been exposed to COVID-19. This chain joins TRBV5-1 to TRBJ1-1; TRBD1 could be the D gene, as 6 bases match. CDR3 sequence: CASSLAFRQGEAFF. The DNA sequence is given as TGCGCCAGCAGCTTGGCCTTTCGGCAGGGGGAAGCTTTCTTT.